This paragraph reports one T cell receptor (beta chain). This sample was taken from a study of cytomegalovirus exposure and HLA in healthy donors. Turning to the study itself: The early release's HLA-typed donors yielded 65 million to 85 million unique TCRs. Among the 400 or so donors who were genotyped, about 84% fell in the genetic ancestry cluster that is associated with self-reported Caucasian donors.

CDR1 and CDR2 from the germline V gene are LNHNV and YYDKDF (reference sequence). The V and J ends lost 1 base and 3 bases respectively, with 9 bases between them. This CDR3 has 14 amino acids. The PCR made use of 60 Vbeta and 13 Jbeta primers. The method was immunoSEQ multiplex PCR; TCRdb's version includes in-frame clones alone and lacks a portion of them. The sample records some 110,000 clones, approximately 81% being singletons. This sequence joins TRBV15 and TRBJ1-2, with a possible D match to TRBD1 (6 bases). This clonotype was sampled from a man aged 25-45 years in good health and CMV-seronegative. Sequencing input: PBMCs. CDR3 region: CATSRAGGDYGYTF. In DNA form, the CDR3 reads TGTGCCACCAGCAGAGCTGGGGGCGACTATGGCTACACCTTC.